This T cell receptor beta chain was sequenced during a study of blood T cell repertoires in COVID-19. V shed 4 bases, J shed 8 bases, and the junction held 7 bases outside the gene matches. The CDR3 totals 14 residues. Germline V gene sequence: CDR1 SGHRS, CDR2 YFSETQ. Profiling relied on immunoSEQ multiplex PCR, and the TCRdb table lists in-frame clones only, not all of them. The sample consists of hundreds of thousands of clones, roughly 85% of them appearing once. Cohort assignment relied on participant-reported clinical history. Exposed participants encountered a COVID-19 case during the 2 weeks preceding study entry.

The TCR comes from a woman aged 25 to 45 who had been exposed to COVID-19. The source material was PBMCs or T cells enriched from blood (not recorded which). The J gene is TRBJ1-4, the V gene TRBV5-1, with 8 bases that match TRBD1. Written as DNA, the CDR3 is TGCGCCAGCAGCCCGGACAGGGTCGGGGAAAAACTGTTTTTT. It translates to CASSPDRVGEKLFF.